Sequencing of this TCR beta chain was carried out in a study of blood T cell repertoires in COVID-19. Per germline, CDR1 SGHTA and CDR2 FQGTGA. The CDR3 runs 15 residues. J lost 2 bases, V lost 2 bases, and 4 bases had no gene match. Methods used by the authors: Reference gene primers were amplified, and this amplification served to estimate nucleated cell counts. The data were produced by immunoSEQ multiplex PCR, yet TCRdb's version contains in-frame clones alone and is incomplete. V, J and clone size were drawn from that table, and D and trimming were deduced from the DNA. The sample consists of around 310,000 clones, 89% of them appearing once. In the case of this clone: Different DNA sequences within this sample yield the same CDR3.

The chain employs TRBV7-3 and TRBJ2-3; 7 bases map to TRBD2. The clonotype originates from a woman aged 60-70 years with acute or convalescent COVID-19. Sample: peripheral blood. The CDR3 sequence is CASSLAGGSTDTQYF. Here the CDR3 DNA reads TGTGCCAGCAGCTTAGCCGGGGGGTCCACAGATACGCAGTATTTT.